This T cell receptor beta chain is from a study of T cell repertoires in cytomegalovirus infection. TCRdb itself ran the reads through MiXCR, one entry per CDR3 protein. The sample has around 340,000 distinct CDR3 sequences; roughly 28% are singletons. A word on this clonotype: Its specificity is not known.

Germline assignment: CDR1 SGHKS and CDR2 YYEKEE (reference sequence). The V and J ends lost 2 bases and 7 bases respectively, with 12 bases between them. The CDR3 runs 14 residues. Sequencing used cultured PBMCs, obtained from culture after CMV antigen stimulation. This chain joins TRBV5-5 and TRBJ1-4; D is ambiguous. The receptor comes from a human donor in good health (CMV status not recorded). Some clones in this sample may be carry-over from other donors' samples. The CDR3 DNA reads TGTGCCAGCAGCTTTATCGTCCGGAGTGAAAAACTGTTTTTT. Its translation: CASSFIVRSEKLFF.